This T cell receptor beta chain is from a study of cytomegalovirus exposure and HLA in healthy donors. As for the study in general: Out of around 360 genotyped donors, roughly 78% belonged to the Caucasian-associated ancestry cluster. Findings and caveats of the study: An observed cluster of highly shared sequence variants was recorded as a likely sequencing artifact. Rare sequences made up most TCRs, while some public TCRs were found in many donors.

In the PCR, 60 Vbeta and 13 Jbeta primers were used. Some clones are missing from TCRdb's copy, which holds only in-frame ones; the method was immunoSEQ multiplex PCR. This table has about 170,000 clones, about 88% appearing once. The study sampled nominally healthy donors, though unrecorded immune exposures were likely. V lost 7 bases and J 0 bases, leaving 13 bases between the germline ends. The length of the CDR3 is 15 residues. Germline values: CDR1 SGHTA, CDR2 FQGNSA. Remarks on this clone: Its antigen is as yet unknown.

The TCR originated in a man aged 25 to 40 in good health and CMV-seropositive. The sample was PBMCs. The J gene is TRBJ2-1, the V gene TRBV7-2; possibly TRBD1 for D (5 bases). The CDR3, as DNA: TGTGCCAGCACTCGAGATAGGGGCTCCTACAATGAGCAGTTCTTC. Encoded protein: CASTRDRGSYNEQFF.